This TCR beta chain was identified in a study of T cell repertoires in cytomegalovirus infection. Study overall: From public TCR beta signatures came an indication of both CMV infection and matching HLA type. Findings and caveats of the study: Cumulative public TCR beta family frequency identified carriers of CMV plus the relevant HLA. Dominant in the ex vivo response were TCR beta clonotypes restricted by HLA-C and specific for CMV.

Concerning this clonotype: The antigen remains undetermined. The junction shows a germline mismatch at one end, possibly a read error.

TCRdb passed the reads through MiXCR, listing each CDR3 protein once. The sample shows approximately 500,000 distinct CDR3 sequences, 15% to 20% of them seen only once. The germline V gene encodes CDR1 MNHNY and CDR2 SVGAGI (reference sequence). The CDR3 sequence is 13 residues long. The source material was CD8+ T cells from PBMCs. This rearrangement joins TRBV6-6 to TRBJ2-7; 8 bases agree with TRBD2. The TCR originated in a human donor in good health (CMV status not recorded). Some clones in this sample may be carry-over from other donors' samples. CDR3 residues: CASSYSSGNEQSF. The CDR3 DNA sequence: TGTGCCAGCAGTTACTCTAGCGGGAACGAGCAGTCCTTC.